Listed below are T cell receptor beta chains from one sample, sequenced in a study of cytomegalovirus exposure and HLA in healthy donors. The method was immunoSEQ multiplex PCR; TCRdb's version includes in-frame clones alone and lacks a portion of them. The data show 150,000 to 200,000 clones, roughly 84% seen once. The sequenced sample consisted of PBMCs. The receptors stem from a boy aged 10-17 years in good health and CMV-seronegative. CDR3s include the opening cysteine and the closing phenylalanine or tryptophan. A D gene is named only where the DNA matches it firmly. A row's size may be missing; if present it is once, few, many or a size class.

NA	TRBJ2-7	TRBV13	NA	CASSSTRGADNSYEQYF	TGTGCCAGCAGCTCCACTCGGGGGGCGGATAACTCCTACGAGCAGTACTTC
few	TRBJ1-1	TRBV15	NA	CATSREAENTEAFF	TGTGCCACCAGCAGAGAGGCTGAGAACACTGAAGCTTTCTTT
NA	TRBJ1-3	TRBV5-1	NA	CASSLASVSGNTIYF	TGCGCCAGCAGCTTGGCGTCAGTCTCTGGAAACACCATATATTTT
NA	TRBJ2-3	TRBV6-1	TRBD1	CASSEIGQGARYDTQYF	TGTGCCAGCAGTGAAATCGGACAGGGTGCCCGGTATGATACGCAGTATTTT
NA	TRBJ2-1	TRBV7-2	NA	CASSLAKGREQFF	TGTGCCAGCAGCTTAGCGAAAGGGAGAGAGCAGTTCTTC
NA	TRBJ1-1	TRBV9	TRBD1	CASAEPGQGTEAFF	TGTGCCAGCGCAGAACCGGGACAGGGGACTGAAGCTTTCTTT
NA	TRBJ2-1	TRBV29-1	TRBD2	CRGLAGNNEQFF	TGCAGGGGACTAGCGGGAAACAATGAGCAGTTCTTC
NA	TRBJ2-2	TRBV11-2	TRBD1	CASSLAGQGRGELFF	TGTGCCAGCAGCTTAGCCGGACAGGGACGAGGGGAGCTGTTTTTT
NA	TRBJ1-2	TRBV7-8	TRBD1	CASSILSTGLYGYTF	TGTGCCAGCAGCATACTCTCGACAGGGCTCTATGGCTACACCTTC
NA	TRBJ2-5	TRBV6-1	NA	CASSKRGYQETQYF	TGTGCCAGCAGTAAAAGAGGGTACCAAGAGACCCAGTACTTC
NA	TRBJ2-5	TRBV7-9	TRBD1	CASSPKTGEETQYF	TGTGCCAGCAGCCCCAAGACAGGGGAGGAGACCCAGTACTTC
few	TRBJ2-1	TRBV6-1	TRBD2	CASSERLAGIGNEQFF	TGTGCCAGCAGTGAAAGACTAGCGGGAATTGGCAATGAGCAGTTCTTC
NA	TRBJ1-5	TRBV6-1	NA	CASSASGGENQPQHF	TGTGCCAGCAGTGCCAGCGGGGGGGAAAATCAGCCCCAGCATTTT
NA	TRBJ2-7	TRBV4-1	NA	CASSPTGLSASYEQYF	TGCGCCAGCAGCCCCACGGGTCTCTCGGCCAGCTACGAGCAGTACTTC
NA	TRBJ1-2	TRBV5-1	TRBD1	CASSLRQGAGGYTF	TGCGCCAGCAGCTTAAGACAGGGGGCGGGTGGCTACACCTTC
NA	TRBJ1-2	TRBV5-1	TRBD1	CASSPDRGRDGYTF	TGCGCCAGCAGCCCGGACAGGGGTAGGGATGGCTACACCTTC
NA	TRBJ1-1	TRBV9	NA	CASSGGGENTEAFF	TGTGCCAGCAGCGGAGGAGGGGAGAACACTGAAGCTTTCTTT
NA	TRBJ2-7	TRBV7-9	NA	CSSSLGENEQYF	TGTTCCAGCAGCTTAGGTGAGAACGAGCAGTACTTC
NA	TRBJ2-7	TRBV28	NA	CASSLTPVYEQYF	TGTGCCAGCAGTTTAACCCCGGTCTACGAGCAGTACTTC
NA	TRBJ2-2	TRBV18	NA	CASSRLTQDYNTGELFF	TGTGCCAGCTCACGACTAACTCAAGACTATAACACCGGGGAGCTGTTTTTT
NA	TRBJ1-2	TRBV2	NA	CASNQDSAGLYGYTF	TGTGCCAGCAACCAGGACTCGGCGGGGCTCTATGGCTACACCTTC
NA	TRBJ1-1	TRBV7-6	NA	CASSLELEGTEAFF	TGTGCCAGCAGCTTAGAACTAGAAGGGACTGAAGCTTTCTTT
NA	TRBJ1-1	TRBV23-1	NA	CASSQRVYREMNTEAFF	TGCGCCAGCAGTCAAAGGGTATACAGGGAGATGAACACTGAAGCTTTCTTT
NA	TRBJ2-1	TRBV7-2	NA	CASNPRQGSYNEQFF	TGTGCCAGCAACCCCCGCCAGGGCTCGTACAATGAGCAGTTCTTC
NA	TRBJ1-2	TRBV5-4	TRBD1	CASSLVGQLNGYTF	TGTGCCAGCAGCTTGGTGGGACAGTTGAATGGCTACACCTTC
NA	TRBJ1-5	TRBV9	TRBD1	CASSEQGDQPQHF	TGTGCCAGCAGCGAGCAGGGGGATCAGCCCCAGCATTTT
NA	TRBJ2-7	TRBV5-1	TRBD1	CASSGGQGHEQYF	TGCGCCAGCAGCGGGGGACAGGGCCACGAGCAGTACTTC
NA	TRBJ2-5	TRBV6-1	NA	CASSSTSWDSRGQYF	TGTGCCAGCAGCTCGACTTCCTGGGACTCCCGTGGCCAGTACTTC
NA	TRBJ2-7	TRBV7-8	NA	CASSLEGNYEQYF	TGTGCCAGCAGCTTAGAGGGGAACTACGAGCAGTACTTC
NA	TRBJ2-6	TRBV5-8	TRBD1	CASSTGTAVLTF	TGTGCCAGCAGCACCGGGACAGCGGTACTGACTTTC
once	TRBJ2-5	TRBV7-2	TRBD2	CASRVAGSQETQYF	TGTGCCAGCAGGGTAGCGGGATCCCAAGAGACCCAGTACTTC
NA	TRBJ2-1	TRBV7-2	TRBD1	CASSFGQANNEQFF	TGTGCCAGCAGCTTCGGACAGGCAAACAATGAGCAGTTCTTC